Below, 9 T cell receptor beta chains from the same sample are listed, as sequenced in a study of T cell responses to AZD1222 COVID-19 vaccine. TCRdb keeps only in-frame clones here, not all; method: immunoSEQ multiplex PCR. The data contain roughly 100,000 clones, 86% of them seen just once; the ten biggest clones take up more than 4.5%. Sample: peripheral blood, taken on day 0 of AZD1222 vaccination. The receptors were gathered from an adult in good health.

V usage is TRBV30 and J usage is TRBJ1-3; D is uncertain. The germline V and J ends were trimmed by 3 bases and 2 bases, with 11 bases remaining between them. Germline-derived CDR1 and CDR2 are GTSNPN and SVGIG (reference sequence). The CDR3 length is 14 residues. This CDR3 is CAWRGRPTGNTIYF. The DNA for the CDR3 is TGTGCCTGGAGAGGCAGGCCTACTGGAAACACCATATATTTT.

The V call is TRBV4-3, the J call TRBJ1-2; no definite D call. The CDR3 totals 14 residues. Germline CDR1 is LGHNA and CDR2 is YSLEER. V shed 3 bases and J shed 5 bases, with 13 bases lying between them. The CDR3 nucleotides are TGCGCCAGCAGCCAGGGTACTTGGGATTATGGCTACACCTTC. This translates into CASSQGTWDYGYTF.

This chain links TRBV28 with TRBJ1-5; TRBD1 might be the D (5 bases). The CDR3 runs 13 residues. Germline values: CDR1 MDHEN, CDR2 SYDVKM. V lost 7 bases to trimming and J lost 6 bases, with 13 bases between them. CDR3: CASTLGVSQPQHF. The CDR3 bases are TGTGCCAGCACCCTAGGGGTCTCTCAGCCCCAGCATTTT.

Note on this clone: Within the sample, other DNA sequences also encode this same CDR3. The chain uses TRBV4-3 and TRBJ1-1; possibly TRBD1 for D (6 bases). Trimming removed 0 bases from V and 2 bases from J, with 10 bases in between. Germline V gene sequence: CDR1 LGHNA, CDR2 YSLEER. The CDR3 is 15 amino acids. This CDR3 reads CASSQDSGGNTEAFF. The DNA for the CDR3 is TGCGCCAGCAGCCAAGATTCCGGGGGCAACACTGAAGCTTTCTTT.

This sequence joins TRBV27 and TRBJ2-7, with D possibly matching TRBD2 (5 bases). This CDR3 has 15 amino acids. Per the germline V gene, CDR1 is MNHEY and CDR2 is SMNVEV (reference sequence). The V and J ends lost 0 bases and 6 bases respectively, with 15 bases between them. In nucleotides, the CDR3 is TGTGCCAGCAGTTTATCTCGGGTCAGCGGTGGCGAGCAGTACTTC. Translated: CASSLSRVSGGEQYF.

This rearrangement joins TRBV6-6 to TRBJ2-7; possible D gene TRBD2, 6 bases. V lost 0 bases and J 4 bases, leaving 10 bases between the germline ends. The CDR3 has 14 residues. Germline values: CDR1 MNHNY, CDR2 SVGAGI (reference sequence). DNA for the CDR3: TGTGCCAGCAGTTACTCGACTAGTGGGTACGAGCAGTACTTC. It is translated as CASSYSTSGYEQYF.

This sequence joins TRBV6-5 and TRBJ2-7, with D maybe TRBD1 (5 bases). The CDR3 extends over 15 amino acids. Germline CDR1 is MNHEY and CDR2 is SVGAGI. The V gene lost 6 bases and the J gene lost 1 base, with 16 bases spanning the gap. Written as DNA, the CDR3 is TGTGCCAGCAGCCCAAGGCAGGGCCCTTCCTACGAGCAGTACTTC. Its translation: CASSPRQGPSYEQYF.

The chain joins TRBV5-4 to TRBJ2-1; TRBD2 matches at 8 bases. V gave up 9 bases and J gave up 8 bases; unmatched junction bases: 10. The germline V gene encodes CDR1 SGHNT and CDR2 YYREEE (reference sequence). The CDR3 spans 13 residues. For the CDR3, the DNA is TGTGCCATCGGACGCCCGGGGGGGGATGAGCAGTTCTTC. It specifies CAIGRPGGDEQFF.

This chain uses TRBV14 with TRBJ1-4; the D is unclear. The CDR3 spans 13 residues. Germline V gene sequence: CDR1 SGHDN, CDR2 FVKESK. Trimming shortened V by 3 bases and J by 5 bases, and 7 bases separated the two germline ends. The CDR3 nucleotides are TGTGCCAGCAGCCAGCAGCCGAATGAAAAACTGTTTTTT. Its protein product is CASSQQPNEKLFF.